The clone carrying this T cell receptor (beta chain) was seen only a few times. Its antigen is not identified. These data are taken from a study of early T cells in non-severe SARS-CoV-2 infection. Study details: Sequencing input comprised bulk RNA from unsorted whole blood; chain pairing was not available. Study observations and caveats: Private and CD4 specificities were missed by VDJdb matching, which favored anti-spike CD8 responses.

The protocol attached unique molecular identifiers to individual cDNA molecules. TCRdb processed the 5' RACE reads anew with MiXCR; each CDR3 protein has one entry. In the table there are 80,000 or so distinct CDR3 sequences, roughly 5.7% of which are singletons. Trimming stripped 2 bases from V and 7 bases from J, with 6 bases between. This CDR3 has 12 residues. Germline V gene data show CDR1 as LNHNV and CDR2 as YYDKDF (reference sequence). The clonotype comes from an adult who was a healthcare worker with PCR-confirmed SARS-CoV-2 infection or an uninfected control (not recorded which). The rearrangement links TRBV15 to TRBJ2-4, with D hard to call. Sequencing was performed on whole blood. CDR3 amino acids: CATSRSENIQYF. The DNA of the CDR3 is TGTGCCACCAGCAGATCTGAGAACATTCAGTACTTC.